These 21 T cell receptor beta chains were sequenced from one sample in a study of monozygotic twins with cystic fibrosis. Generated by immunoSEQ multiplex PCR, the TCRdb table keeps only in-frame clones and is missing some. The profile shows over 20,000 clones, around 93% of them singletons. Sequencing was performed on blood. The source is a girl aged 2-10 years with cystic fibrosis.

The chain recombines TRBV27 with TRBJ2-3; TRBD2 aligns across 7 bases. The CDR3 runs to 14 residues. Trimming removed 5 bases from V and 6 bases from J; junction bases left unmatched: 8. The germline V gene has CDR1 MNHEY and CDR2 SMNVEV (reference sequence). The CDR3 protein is CASSRGSSGDTQYF. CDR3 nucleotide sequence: TGTGCCAGCAGTAGAGGTAGTAGCGGGGATACGCAGTATTTT.

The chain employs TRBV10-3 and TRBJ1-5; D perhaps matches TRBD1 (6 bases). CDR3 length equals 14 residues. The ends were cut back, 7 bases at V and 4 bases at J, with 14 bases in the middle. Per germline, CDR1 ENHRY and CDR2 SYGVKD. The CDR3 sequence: CAIKGGDGNQPQHF. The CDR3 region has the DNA TGTGCCATCAAGGGGGGCGACGGTAATCAGCCCCAGCATTTT.

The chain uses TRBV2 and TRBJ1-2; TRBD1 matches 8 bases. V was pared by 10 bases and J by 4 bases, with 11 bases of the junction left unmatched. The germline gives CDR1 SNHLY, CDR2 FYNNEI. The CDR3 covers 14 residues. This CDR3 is CATKPGTGSYGYTF. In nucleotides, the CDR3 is TGTGCCACCAAACCCGGGACAGGATCCTATGGCTACACCTTC.

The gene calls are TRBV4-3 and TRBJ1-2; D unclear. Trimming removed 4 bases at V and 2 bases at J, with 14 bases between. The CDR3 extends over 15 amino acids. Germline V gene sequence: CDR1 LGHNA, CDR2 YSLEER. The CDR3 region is CASSPSWEGNYGYTF. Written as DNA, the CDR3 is TGCGCCAGCAGCCCCAGCTGGGAGGGAAACTATGGCTACACCTTC.

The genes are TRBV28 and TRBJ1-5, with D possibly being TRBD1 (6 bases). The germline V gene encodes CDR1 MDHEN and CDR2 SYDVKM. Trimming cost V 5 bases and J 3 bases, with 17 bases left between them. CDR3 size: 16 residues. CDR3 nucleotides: TGTGCCAGCAGTATACTCGACAGGATTTACAATCAGCCCCAGCATTTT. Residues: CASSILDRIYNQPQHF.

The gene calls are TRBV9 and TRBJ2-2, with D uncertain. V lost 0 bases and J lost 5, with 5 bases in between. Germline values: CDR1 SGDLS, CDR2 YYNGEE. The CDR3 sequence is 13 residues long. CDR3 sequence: CASSVGVTGELFF. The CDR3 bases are TGTGCCAGCAGCGTAGGGGTAACCGGGGAGCTGTTTTTT.

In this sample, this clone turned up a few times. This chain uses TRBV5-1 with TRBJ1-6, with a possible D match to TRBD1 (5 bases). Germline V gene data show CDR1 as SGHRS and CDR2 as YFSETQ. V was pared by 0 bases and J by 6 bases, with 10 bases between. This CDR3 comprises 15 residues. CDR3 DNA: TGCGCCAGCAGCTTGGGGGGACGGACTAATTCACCCCTCCACTTT. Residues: CASSLGGRTNSPLHF.

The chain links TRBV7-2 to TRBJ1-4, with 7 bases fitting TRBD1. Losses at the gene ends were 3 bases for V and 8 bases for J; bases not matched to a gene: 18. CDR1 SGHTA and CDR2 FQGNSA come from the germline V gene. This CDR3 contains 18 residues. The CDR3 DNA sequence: TGTGCCAGCAGCTTGAGACAGGGAGGCCACCCGGCGGCCGAAAAACTGTTTTTT. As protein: CASSLRQGGHPAAEKLFF.

The CDR3: CASSLKAGSPLHF. Written as DNA, the CDR3 is TGTGCCAGCAGTCTCAAGGCAGGGTCACCCCTCCACTTT. The V and J genes are TRBV6-5 and TRBJ1-6, with D perhaps matching TRBD1 (5 bases). The CDR3 runs to 13 residues. Trimming removed 5 bases from V and 10 bases from J, with 12 bases in between. Germline CDR1 and CDR2: MNHEY and SVGAGI.

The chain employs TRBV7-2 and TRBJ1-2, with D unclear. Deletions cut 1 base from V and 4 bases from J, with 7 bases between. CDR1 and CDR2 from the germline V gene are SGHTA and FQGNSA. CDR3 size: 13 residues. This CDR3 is CASSLGSSYGYTF. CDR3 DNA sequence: TGTGCCAGCAGCTTAGGCAGTTCCTATGGCTACACCTTC.

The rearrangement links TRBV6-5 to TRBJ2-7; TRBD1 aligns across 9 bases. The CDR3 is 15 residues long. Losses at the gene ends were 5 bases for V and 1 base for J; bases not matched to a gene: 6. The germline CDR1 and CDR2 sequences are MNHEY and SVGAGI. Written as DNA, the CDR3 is TGTGCCAGCAGTCTCAAGACAGGGGGTTCCTACGAGCAGTACTTC. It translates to CASSLKTGGSYEQYF.

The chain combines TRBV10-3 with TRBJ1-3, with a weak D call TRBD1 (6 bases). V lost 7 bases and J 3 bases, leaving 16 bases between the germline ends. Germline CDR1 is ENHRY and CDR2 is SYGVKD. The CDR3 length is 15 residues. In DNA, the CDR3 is TGTGCCATCACCGAGGGGGGGGCTAGTGGAAACACCATATATTTT. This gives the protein CAITEGGASGNTIYF.

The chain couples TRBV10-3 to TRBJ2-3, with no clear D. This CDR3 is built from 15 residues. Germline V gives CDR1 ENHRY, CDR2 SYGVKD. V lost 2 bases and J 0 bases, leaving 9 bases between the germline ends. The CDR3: CAISEPVSSTDTQYF. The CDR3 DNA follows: TGTGCCATCAGTGAGCCCGTCTCAAGCACAGATACGCAGTATTTT.

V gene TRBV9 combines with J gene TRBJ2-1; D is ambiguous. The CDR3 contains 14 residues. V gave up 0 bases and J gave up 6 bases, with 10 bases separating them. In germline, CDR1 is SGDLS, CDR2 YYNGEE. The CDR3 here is CASSVDPNTNEQFF. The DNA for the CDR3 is TGTGCCAGCAGCGTAGACCCCAATACCAATGAGCAGTTCTTC.

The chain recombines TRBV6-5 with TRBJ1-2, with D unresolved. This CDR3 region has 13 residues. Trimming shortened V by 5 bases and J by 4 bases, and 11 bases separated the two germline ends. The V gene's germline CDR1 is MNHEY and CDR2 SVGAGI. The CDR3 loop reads CASSPSGLYGYTF. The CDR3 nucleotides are TGTGCCAGCAGTCCTTCGGGCCTCTATGGCTACACCTTC.

CDR3 sequence reads: CASNGQGWNEQFF. The CDR3 DNA reads TGTGCCAGCAACGGACAGGGGTGGAATGAGCAGTTCTTC. This chain links TRBV9 with TRBJ2-1, with 9 nucleotides matching TRBD1. V dropped 6 bases and J dropped 7; count of bases not matched to a gene: 5. The germline V gene has CDR1 SGDLS and CDR2 YYNGEE. CDR3 length: 13 amino acids.

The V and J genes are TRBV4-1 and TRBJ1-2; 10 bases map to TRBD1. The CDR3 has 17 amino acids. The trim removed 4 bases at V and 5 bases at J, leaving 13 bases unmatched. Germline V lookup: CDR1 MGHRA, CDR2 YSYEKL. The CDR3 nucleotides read TGCGCCAGCAGCCCGACAGGGGGCACGGACGTTCAATATGGCTACACCTTC. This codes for CASSPTGGTDVQYGYTF.

For the CDR3, the DNA is TGTGCCACCAGCAGAACAGTTAACTATGGCTACACCTTC. This sequence encodes CATSRTVNYGYTF. V is TRBV15 and J is TRBJ1-2; D is unclear. The V end lost 2 bases, the J end lost 1 base, and 5 bases lay between the germline ends. CDR1 is LNHNV and CDR2 is YYDKDF in the germline V gene (reference sequence). This CDR3 spans 13 amino acids.

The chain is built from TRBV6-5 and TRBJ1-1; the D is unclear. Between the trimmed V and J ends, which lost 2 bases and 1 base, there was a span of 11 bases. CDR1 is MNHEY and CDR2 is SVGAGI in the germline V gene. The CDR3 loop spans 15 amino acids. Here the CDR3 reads CASSYRVTPNTEAFF. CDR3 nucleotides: TGTGCCAGCAGTTACAGGGTGACCCCGAACACTGAAGCTTTCTTT.

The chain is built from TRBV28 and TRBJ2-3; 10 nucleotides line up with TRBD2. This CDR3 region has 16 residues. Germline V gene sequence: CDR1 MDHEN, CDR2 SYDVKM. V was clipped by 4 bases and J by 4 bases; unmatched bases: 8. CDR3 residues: CASSSSSGGVSDTQYF. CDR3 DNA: TGTGCCAGCAGTTCATCTAGCGGGGGAGTTTCAGATACGCAGTATTTT.

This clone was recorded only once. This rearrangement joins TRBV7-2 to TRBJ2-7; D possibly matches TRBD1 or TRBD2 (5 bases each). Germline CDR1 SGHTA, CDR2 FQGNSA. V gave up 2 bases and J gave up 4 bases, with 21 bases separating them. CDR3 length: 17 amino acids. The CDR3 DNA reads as TGTGCCAGCAGCTTAAGGGCAGGGAGTATGGAAACTTACGAGCAGTACTTC. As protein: CASSLRAGSMETYEQYF.